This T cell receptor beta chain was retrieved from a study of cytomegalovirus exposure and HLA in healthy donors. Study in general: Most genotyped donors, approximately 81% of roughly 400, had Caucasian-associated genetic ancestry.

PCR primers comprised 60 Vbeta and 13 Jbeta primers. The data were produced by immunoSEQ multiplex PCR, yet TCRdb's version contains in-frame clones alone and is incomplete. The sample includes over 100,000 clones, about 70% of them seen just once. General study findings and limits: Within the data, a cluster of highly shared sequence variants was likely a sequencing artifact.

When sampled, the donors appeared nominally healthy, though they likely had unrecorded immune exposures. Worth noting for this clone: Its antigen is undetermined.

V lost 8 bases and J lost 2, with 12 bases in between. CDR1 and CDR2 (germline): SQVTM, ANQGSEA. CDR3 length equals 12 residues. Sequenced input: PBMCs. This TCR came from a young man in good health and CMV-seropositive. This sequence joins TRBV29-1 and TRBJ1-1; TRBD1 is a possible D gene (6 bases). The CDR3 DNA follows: TGCAGCTACGGACAGACAAACACTGAAGCTTTCTTT. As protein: CSYGQTNTEAFF.